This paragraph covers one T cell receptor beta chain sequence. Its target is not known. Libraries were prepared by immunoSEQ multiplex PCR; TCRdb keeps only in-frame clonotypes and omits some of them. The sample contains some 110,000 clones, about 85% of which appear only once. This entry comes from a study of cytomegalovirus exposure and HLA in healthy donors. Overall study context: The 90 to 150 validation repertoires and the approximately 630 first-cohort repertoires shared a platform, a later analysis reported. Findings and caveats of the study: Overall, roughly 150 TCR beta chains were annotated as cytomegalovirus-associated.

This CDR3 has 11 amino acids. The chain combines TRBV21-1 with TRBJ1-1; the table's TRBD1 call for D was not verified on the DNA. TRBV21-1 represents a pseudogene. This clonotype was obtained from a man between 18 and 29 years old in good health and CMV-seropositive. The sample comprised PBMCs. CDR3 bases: TGTGCCAGCAGCCGTACATCTGAAGCTTTCTTT. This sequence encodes CASSRTSEAFF.